The rows below give T cell receptor beta chains drawn from one sample of a study of immune evolution from preneoplasia to lung adenocarcinoma. Sequencing was performed with immunoSEQ multiplex PCR; in TCRdb, only in-frame clones are kept and a portion is missing. The sample yields 5,000 or so clones, 65% to 80% seen once. Sequencing used FFPE minimally invasive lung adenocarcinoma tissue. These receptor sequences come from a person aged 50 or older with lung adenocarcinoma. Both conserved end residues are part of each CDR3. Fields, in order: J gene, clone size, D gene, V gene, CDR3 length, CDR3 protein, CDR3 DNA. A D gene is named only where the DNA matches it firmly. Clone size is not always given. Where it is, it says once, few, many or a class for expanded clones.

J gene: TRBJ2-1
clone size: -
D gene: -
V gene: TRBV30
CDR3 length: 14
CDR3 protein: CAWKPSTTYNEQFF
CDR3 DNA: TGTGCCTGGAAGCCCTCTACCACCTACAATGAGCAGTTCTTC

J gene: TRBJ2-1
clone size: -
D gene: -
V gene: TRBV4-3
CDR3 length: 17
CDR3 protein: CASSQDMSPGSYNEQFF
CDR3 DNA: TGCGCCAGCAGCCAAGATATGTCTCCAGGGTCCTACAATGAGCAGTTCTTC

J gene: TRBJ2-7
clone size: -
D gene: TRBD1
V gene: TRBV27
CDR3 length: 13
CDR3 protein: CASSLTGAVEQYF
CDR3 DNA: TGTGCCAGCAGTTTAACAGGGGCAGTCGAGCAGTACTTC

J gene: TRBJ1-1
clone size: -
D gene: -
V gene: TRBV9
CDR3 length: 13
CDR3 protein: CASSPTQGTEAFF
CDR3 DNA: TGTGCCAGCAGCCCCACACAGGGAACTGAAGCTTTCTTT

J gene: TRBJ1-1
clone size: -
D gene: -
V gene: TRBV27
CDR3 length: 13
CDR3 protein: CASSFSAYTEAFF
CDR3 DNA: TGTGCCAGCAGTTTTTCCGCTTACACTGAAGCTTTCTTT

J gene: TRBJ1-3
clone size: -
D gene: TRBD1
V gene: TRBV29-1
CDR3 length: 12
CDR3 protein: CSAGTGTGAIYF
CDR3 DNA: TGCAGCGCAGGGACAGGGACGGGCGCCATATATTTT

J gene: TRBJ2-7
clone size: -
D gene: TRBD2
V gene: TRBV7-9
CDR3 length: 15
CDR3 protein: CASSELAGGPYEQYF
CDR3 DNA: TGTGCCAGCAGCGAACTAGCGGGGGGGCCCTACGAGCAGTACTTC

J gene: TRBJ2-7
clone size: -
D gene: -
V gene: TRBV4-2
CDR3 length: 15
CDR3 protein: CASSQERTFSYEQYF
CDR3 DNA: TGTGCCAGCAGCCAAGAGCGGACCTTCTCCTACGAGCAGTACTTC

J gene: TRBJ2-6
clone size: -
D gene: -
V gene: TRBV6-1
CDR3 length: 13
CDR3 protein: CASTGSGANVLTF
CDR3 DNA: TGTGCCAGCACGGGCTCTGGGGCCAACGTCCTGACTTTC

J gene: TRBJ2-1
clone size: -
D gene: -
V gene: TRBV28
CDR3 length: 20
CDR3 protein: CASSFSKNLGIHQIKYEQFF
CDR3 DNA: TGTGCCAGCAGTTTTTCCAAAAACTTGGGCATACATCAGATAAAGTATGAGCAGTTCTTC

J gene: TRBJ2-2
clone size: few
D gene: TRBD1
V gene: TRBV5-1
CDR3 length: 17
CDR3 protein: CASSSVKTGGNTGELFF
CDR3 DNA: TGCGCCAGCAGCTCCGTCAAGACAGGGGGCAACACCGGGGAGCTGTTTTTT

J gene: TRBJ1-2
clone size: -
D gene: TRBD1
V gene: TRBV7-9
CDR3 length: 15
CDR3 protein: CASRRNGTGTYGYTF
CDR3 DNA: TGTGCCAGCAGACGCAACGGGACAGGGACCTATGGCTACACCTTC

J gene: TRBJ2-2
clone size: -
D gene: -
V gene: TRBV19
CDR3 length: 14
CDR3 protein: CASSIDRNTGELFF
CDR3 DNA: TGTGCCAGTAGTATAGATCGAAACACCGGGGAGCTGTTTTTT

J gene: TRBJ1-2
clone size: -
D gene: -
V gene: TRBV29-1
CDR3 length: 12
CDR3 protein: CSVGRTNYGYTF
CDR3 DNA: TGCAGCGTCGGACGGACTAACTATGGCTACACCTTC

J gene: TRBJ1-1
clone size: -
D gene: TRBD1
V gene: TRBV27
CDR3 length: 14
CDR3 protein: CASSLGQGRGEAFF
CDR3 DNA: TGTGCCAGCAGTTTAGGACAGGGTAGAGGTGAAGCTTTCTTT

J gene: TRBJ2-3
clone size: -
D gene: -
V gene: TRBV5-1
CDR3 length: 15
CDR3 protein: CASSLAGAYTDTQYF
CDR3 DNA: TGCGCCAGCAGCTTGGCCGGAGCATACACAGATACGCAGTATTTT

J gene: TRBJ1-2
clone size: few
D gene: -
V gene: TRBV6-5
CDR3 length: 15
CDR3 protein: CASSPSGQYNYGYTF
CDR3 DNA: TGTGCCAGCAGTCCCTCGGGACAATATAACTATGGCTACACCTTC

J gene: TRBJ1-5
clone size: -
D gene: -
V gene: TRBV30
CDR3 length: 12
CDR3 protein: CAWTRSGQPQHF
CDR3 DNA: TGTGCCTGGACCCGGAGTGGTCAGCCCCAGCATTTT

J gene: TRBJ2-7
clone size: -
D gene: -
V gene: TRBV7-3
CDR3 length: 13
CDR3 protein: CASSLKGNYEQYF
CDR3 DNA: TGTGCCAGCAGCTTAAAAGGGAACTACGAGCAGTACTTC

J gene: TRBJ2-3
clone size: -
D gene: TRBD2
V gene: TRBV5-4
CDR3 length: 14
CDR3 protein: CASLVAGAQNTQYF
CDR3 DNA: TGTGCCAGCTTGGTAGCGGGGGCCCAAAATACGCAGTATTTT

J gene: TRBJ1-5
clone size: once
D gene: -
V gene: TRBV30
CDR3 length: 13
CDR3 protein: CAWSRRGSQPQHF
CDR3 DNA: TGTGCCTGGAGTAGAAGGGGTAGTCAGCCCCAGCATTTT

J gene: TRBJ2-5
clone size: -
D gene: -
V gene: TRBV5-1
CDR3 length: 14
CDR3 protein: CASSFTDGWETQYF
CDR3 DNA: TGCGCCAGCAGCTTTACAGACGGGTGGGAGACCCAGTACTTC

J gene: TRBJ1-3
clone size: -
D gene: -
V gene: TRBV28
CDR3 length: 16
CDR3 protein: CASSFSRAQGGNTIYF
CDR3 DNA: TGTGCCAGCAGTTTTAGCAGGGCACAGGGAGGAAACACCATATATTTT

J gene: TRBJ2-3
clone size: -
D gene: -
V gene: TRBV4-2
CDR3 length: 15
CDR3 protein: CASSQEGARADTQYF
CDR3 DNA: TGTGCCAGCAGCCAAGAGGGGGCCAGGGCAGATACGCAGTATTTT

J gene: TRBJ1-2
clone size: -
D gene: -
V gene: TRBV21-1
CDR3 length: 14
CDR3 protein: CASSRGKLAYGYTF
CDR3 DNA: TGTGCCAGCAGCAGGGGGAAACTGGCATATGGCTACACCTTC

J gene: TRBJ2-3
clone size: -
D gene: TRBD2
V gene: TRBV29-1
CDR3 length: 15
CDR3 protein: CSVHLAGGPADTQYF
CDR3 DNA: TGCAGCGTTCACTTAGCGGGAGGGCCCGCAGATACGCAGTATTTT

J gene: TRBJ2-1
clone size: -
D gene: -
V gene: TRBV2
CDR3 length: 10
CDR3 protein: CASRQNEQFF
CDR3 DNA: TGTGCCAGCAGGCAGAATGAGCAGTTCTTC

J gene: TRBJ2-7
clone size: -
D gene: -
V gene: TRBV28
CDR3 length: 13
CDR3 protein: CASSLRLPGEQYF
CDR3 DNA: TGTGCCAGCAGTTTGCGGCTACCCGGCGAGCAGTACTTC

J gene: TRBJ2-2
clone size: few
D gene: -
V gene: TRBV7-2
CDR3 length: 16
CDR3 protein: CASSYPSSVYTGELFF
CDR3 DNA: TGTGCCAGCAGCTATCCCTCTAGCGTCTACACCGGGGAGCTGTTTTTT

J gene: TRBJ1-4
clone size: -
D gene: -
V gene: TRBV10-3
CDR3 length: 14
CDR3 protein: CAISATEANEKLFF
CDR3 DNA: TGTGCCATCAGTGCGACGGAGGCTAATGAAAAACTGTTTTTT

J gene: TRBJ2-7
clone size: -
D gene: TRBD1
V gene: TRBV28
CDR3 length: 16
CDR3 protein: CASSPTGQGNPYEQYF
CDR3 DNA: TGTGCCAGCAGTCCCACCGGACAGGGGAATCCCTACGAGCAGTACTTC

J gene: TRBJ2-7
clone size: -
D gene: -
V gene: TRBV29-1
CDR3 length: 12
CDR3 protein: CSVSHGGYEQYF
CDR3 DNA: TGCAGCGTTAGTCACGGGGGCTACGAGCAGTACTTC

J gene: TRBJ1-1
clone size: -
D gene: -
V gene: TRBV6-5
CDR3 length: 13
CDR3 protein: CASSAGYNTEAFF
CDR3 DNA: TGTGCCAGCAGTGCGGGCTACAACACTGAAGCTTTCTTT

J gene: TRBJ2-3
clone size: -
D gene: TRBD2
V gene: TRBV5-1
CDR3 length: 17
CDR3 protein: CASSLSPGLAGGDTQYF
CDR3 DNA: TGCGCCAGCAGCTTGAGCCCGGGACTAGCGGGGGGCGATACGCAGTATTTT